Reported below is one TCR beta chain. The data originate from a study of blood T cell repertoires in COVID-19. Background on the study: There were acute and convalescent COVID-19 samples, and they came from the United States, Italy and Spain. T cells, B-cell-depleted T cells, or PBMCs provided the cDNA or gDNA that served as material.

Trimming took off 2 bases at V and 4 bases at J, with 14 bases between the two ends. CDR3 size: 14 residues. Germline CDR1 is GTSNPN and CDR2 is SVGIG (reference sequence). Under the authors' procedure: Amplified reference gene primers provided the basis for estimating nucleated cell counts. Assay used: immunoSEQ multiplex PCR; TCRdb lists only in-frame clones, some missing. The V and J calls and clone size come from that table; D and trimming were worked out from the DNA. The table has roughly 140,000 clones, 76% seen once. The source of this sequence is a woman aged 80 or over with acute or convalescent COVID-19. Sequencing used peripheral blood. This chain connects TRBV30 to TRBJ2-5, with D maybe TRBD2 (5 bases). The CDR3 reads CAWSSGSGRETQYF. CDR3 coding DNA: TGTGCCTGGAGTTCGGGATCTGGGCGAGAGACCCAGTACTTC.